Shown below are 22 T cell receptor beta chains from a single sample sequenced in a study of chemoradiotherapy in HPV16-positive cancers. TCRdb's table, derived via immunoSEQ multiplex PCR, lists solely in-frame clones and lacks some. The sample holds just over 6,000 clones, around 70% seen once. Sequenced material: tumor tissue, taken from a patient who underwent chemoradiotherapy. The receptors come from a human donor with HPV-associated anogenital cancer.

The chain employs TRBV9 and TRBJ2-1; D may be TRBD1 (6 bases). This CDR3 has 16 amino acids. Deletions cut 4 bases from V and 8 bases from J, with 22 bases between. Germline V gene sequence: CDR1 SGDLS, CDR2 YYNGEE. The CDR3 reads CASSPGEGHRGDEQFF. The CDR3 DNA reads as TGTGCCAGCAGCCCCGGAGAGGGACACCGAGGCGATGAGCAGTTCTTC.

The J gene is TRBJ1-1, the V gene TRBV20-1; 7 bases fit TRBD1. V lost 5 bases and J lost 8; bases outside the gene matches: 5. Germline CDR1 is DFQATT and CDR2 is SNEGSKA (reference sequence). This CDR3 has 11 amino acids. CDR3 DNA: TGCAGTGCTTCTCGACAGGGCGAAGCTTTCTTT. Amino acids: CSASRQGEAFF.

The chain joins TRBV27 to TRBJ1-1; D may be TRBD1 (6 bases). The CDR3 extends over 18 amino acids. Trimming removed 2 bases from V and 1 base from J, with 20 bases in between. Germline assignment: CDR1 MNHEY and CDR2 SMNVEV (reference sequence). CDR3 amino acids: CASSLGDRPGHGNTEAFF. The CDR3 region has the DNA TGTGCCAGCAGTTTAGGGGATAGACCGGGACACGGGAACACTGAAGCTTTCTTT.

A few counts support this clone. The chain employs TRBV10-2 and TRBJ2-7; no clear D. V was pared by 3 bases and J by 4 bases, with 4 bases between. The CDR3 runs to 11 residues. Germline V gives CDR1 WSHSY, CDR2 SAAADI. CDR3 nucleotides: TGCGCCAGCAGTGATCTTTACGAGCAGTACTTC. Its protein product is CASSDLYEQYF.

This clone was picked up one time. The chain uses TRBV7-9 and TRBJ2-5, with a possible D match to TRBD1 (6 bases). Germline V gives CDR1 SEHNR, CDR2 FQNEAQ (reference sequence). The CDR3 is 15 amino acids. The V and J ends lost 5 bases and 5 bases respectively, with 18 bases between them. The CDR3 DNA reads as TGTGCCAGCAGCAACCGTAAACAGGGTCCGGAGACCCAGTACTTC. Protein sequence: CASSNRKQGPETQYF.

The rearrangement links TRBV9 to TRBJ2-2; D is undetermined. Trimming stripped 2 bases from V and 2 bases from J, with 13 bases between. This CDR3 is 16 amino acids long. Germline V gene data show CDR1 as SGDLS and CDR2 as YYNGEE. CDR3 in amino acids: CASSVGWAVNTGELFF. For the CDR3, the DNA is TGTGCCAGCAGCGTTGGATGGGCGGTAAACACCGGGGAGCTGTTTTTT.

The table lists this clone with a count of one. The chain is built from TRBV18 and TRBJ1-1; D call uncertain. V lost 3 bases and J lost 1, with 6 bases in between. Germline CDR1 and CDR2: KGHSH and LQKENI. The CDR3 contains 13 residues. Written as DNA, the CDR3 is TGTGCCAGCTCACCGGTGAGGAACACTGAAGCTTTCTTT. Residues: CASSPVRNTEAFF.

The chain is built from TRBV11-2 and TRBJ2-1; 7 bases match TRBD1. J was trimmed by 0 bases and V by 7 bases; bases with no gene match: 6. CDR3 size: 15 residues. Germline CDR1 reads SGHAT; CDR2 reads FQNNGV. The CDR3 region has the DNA TGTGCCAGCACGGGGACAGTGGGCTCCTACAATGAGCAGTTCTTC. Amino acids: CASTGTVGSYNEQFF.

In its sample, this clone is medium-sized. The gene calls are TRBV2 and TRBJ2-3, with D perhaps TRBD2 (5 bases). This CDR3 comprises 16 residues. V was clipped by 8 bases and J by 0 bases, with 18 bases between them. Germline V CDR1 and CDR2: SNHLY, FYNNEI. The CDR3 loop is CASAEWASSSTDTQYF. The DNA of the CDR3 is TGTGCCAGCGCCGAATGGGCTAGCTCTAGCACAGATACGCAGTATTTT.

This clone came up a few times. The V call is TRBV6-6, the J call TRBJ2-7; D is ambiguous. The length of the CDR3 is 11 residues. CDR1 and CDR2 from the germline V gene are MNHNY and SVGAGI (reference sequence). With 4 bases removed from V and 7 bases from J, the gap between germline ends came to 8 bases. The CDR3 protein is CASSSPGEQYF. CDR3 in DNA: TGTGCCAGCAGTTCTCCTGGGGAGCAGTACTTC.

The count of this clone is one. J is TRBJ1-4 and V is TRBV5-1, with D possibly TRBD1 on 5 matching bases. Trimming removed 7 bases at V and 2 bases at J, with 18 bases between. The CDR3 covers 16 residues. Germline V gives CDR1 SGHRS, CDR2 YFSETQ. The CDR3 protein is CASSPGPSVTNEKLFF. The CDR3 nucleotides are TGCGCCAGCTCCCCGGGACCGAGCGTTACTAATGAAAAACTGTTTTTT.

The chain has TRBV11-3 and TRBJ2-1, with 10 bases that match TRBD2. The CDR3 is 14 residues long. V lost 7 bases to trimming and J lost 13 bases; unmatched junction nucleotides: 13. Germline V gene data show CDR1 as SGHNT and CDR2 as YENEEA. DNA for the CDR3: TGTGCCAGCACTCAAAGCGGGCTAGCGGGGGATCAGTTCTTC. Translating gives CASTQSGLAGDQFF.

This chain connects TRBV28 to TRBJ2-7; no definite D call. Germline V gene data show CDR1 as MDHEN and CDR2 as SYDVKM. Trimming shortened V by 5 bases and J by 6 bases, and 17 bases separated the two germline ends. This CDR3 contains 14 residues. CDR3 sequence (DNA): TGTGCCAGCAGTGCGCCCGGGCCAAGAGGCGAGCAGTACTTC. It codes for CASSAPGPRGEQYF.

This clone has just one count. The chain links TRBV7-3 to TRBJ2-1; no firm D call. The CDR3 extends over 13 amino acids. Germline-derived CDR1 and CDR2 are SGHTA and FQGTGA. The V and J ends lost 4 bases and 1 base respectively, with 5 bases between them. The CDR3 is CASSYTSYNEQFF. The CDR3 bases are TGTGCCAGCAGCTATACATCCTACAATGAGCAGTTCTTC.

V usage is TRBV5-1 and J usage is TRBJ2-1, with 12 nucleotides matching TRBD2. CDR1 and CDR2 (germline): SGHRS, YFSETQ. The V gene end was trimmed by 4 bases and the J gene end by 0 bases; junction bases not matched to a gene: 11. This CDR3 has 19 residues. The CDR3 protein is CASSLLGLAGSSSYNEQFF. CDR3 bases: TGCGCCAGCAGCCTTCTCGGACTAGCGGGAAGTAGCTCCTACAATGAGCAGTTCTTC.

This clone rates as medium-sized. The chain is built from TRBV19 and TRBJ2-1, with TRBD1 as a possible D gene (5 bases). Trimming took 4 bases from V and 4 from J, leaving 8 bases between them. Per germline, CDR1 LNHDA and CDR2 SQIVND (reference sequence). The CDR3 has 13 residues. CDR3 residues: CASSSDSYNEQFF. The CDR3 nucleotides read TGTGCCAGTAGTAGTGACAGTTACAATGAGCAGTTCTTC.

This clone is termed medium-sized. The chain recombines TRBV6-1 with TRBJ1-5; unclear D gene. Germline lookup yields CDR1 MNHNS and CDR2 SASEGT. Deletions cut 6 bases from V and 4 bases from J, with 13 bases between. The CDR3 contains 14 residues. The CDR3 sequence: CASSWEEVNQPQHF. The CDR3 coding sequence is TGTGCCAGCAGCTGGGAGGAAGTGAATCAGCCCCAGCATTTT.

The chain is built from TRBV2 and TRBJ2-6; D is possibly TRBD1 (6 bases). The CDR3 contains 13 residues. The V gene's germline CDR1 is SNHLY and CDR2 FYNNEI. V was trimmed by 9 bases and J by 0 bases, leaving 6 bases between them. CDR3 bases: TGTGCCAGGACAGGCTCTGGGGCCAACGTCCTGACTTTC. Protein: CARTGSGANVLTF.

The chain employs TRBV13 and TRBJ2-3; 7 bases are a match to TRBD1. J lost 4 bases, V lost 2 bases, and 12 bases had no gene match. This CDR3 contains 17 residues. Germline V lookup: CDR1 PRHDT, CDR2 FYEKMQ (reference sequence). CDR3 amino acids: CASSLRQGSFAPDTQYF. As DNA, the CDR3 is TGTGCCAGCAGCTTAAGACAGGGAAGCTTCGCTCCAGATACGCAGTATTTT.

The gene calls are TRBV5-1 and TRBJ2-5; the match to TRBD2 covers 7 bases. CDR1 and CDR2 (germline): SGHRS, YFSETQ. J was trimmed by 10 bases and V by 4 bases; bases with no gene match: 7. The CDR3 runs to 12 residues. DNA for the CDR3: TGCGCCAGCAGCCAGACTAGCCAGTACCAGTACTTC. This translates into CASSQTSQYQYF. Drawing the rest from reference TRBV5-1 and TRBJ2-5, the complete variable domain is KAGVTQTPRYLIKTRGQQVTLSCSPISGHRSVSWYQQTPGQGLQFLFEYFSETQRNKGNFPGRFSGRQFSNSRSEMNVSTLELGDSALYLCASSQTSQYQYFGPGTRLLVL.

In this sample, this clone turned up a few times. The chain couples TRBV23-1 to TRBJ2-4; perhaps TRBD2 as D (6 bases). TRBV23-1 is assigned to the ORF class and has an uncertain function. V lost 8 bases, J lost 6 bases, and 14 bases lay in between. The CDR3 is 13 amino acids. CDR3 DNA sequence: TGCGCCAGCCAAGTGGGGGGTAGAAACATTCAGTACTTC. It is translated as CASQVGGRNIQYF.

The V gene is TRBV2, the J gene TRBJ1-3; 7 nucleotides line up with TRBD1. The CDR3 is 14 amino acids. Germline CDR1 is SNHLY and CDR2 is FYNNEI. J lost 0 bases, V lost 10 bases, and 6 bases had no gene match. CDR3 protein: CATGDRASGNTIYF. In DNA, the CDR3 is TGTGCCACAGGGGACAGAGCCTCTGGAAACACCATATATTTT.